This T cell receptor beta chain derives from a study of T cell responses to AZD1222 COVID-19 vaccine (dated by TCRdb to the early 2020s). For the study in its entirety: TCR sequencing was performed for more than 230 trial participants, of whom around 200 were given two doses of AZD1222 and some 25 were given two doses of MenACWY control vaccine. Trial participants were enrolled by age into subgroups of 18-55, 56-69 and 70-plus years, and around 150, 28 and 57 TCR-sequenced participants, respectively, were included in these subgroups.

The CDR3 regions of human TCRbeta chains were subjected to immunosequencing. Processing in the source paper ran as follows. Repertoire TCRs were checked for matches against a reference library of SARS-CoV-2-specific TCRs that had been generated using the MIRA antigen-specificity platform. Breadth meant the fraction of unique TCRs that were SARS-CoV-2-associated, whereas depth meant the fraction of total T cells that were SARS-CoV-2-associated. Using the MIRA data, every spike-specific TCR was mapped to the spike region that the TCR reacted to and assigned to either a CD4 or a CD8 class. Log10-transformed breadth and depth values were compared by one-way ANOVA with Sidak's multiple comparisons tests. Imported from immuneACCESS, the table was reduced by TCRdb to in-frame sequences with V and J called. These copies leave out some clones; in studies compared against another copy, an unresolved V gene accounts for under half, and the cause of the remainder is not known. Clone size and V and J calls were adopted from that table, with D and trimming inferred from the DNA. The table for this sample lists some 99,000 clones; about 89% of them were counted only once. The top ten clonotypes cover 4% to 5.5% of the sample.

The time point label here, explained by the study, means: about 28 days (+/-7) after the second vaccine dose. Because spike-specific TCR depth and breadth did not differ between the two schedules, AZD1222 recipients who got a second dose at roughly 4 weeks were pooled with those who got a second dose at roughly 12 weeks. Vaccinee samples came from UK trials COV001 and COV002, including a single-blind randomized controlled phase 2/3 trial of AZD1222 (ChAdOx1 nCoV-19) in healthy adults. Trial participant PBMC samples were collected at day 0 and day 28 after the second dose for TCRbeta chain sequencing. About this clone itself: Its binding antigen is unknown. Base quality data are lacking; no much larger clone is found one base away.

The paper's findings and limits, for the study overall: The 56-69-year group was small, and its depth increase did not reach significance, likely because of low power. CD4 TCRs associated with the vaccine covered the entire spike protein, and the dominant responses were in regions 160-218 and 743-854. No day 14 peak-response samples were available, so repertoires were characterized only after the peak T cell response. Most participants were white British and females outnumbered males, and the authors suggested that clonal diversity may have been underestimated. After two AZD1222 doses, both the breadth and the depth of spike-specific TCRs were significantly higher than at day 0 and than in MenACWY recipients. Conclusions about previously exposed vaccinees were limited because only six AZD1222 recipients were SARS-CoV-2 seropositive at baseline. Nearly half of unique spike-specific TCRs reportedly recognized epitopes outside regions mutated in the B.1.351 and B.1.1.7 variants.

Between the V and J ends, shortened by 6 bases and 5 bases respectively, the junction contains 20 bases. CDR1 MNHEY and CDR2 SVGAGI are derived from the germline V gene. The CDR3 runs 15 residues from the cysteine to the phenylalanine. Just the 45-base CDR3 DNA is kept, in frame starting at base 1. The sequence is built from TRBV6-5 and TRBJ2-7, with the D gene not clear enough to name. The receptor comes from an adult who received the AZD1222 COVID-19 vaccine. The sequencing used peripheral blood, collected 28 days after the second AZD1222 dose. The nucleotide sequence reads TGTGCCAGCAGCAGTTGGGGTTCCCTGGGGAACGAGCAGTACTTC. Its translation reads: CASSSWGSLGNEQYF.